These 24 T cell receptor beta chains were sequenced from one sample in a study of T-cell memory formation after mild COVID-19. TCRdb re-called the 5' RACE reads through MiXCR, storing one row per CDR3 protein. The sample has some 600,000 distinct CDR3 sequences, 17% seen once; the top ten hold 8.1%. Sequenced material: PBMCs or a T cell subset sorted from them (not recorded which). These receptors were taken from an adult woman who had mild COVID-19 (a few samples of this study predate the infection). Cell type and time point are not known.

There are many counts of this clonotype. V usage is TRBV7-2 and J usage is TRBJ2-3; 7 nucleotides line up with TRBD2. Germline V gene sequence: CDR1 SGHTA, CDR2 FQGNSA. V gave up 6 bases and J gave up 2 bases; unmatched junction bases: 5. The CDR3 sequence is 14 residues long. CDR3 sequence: CASSPGLVTDTQYF. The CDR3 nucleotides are TGTGCCAGCAGTCCTGGACTAGTCACAGATACGCAGTATTTT.

CDR3 loop: CASSLELLGYTF. The CDR3 coding sequence is TGTGCCAGCAGTTTGGAGCTACTCGGCTACACCTTC. The chain is built from TRBV6-2 or TRBV6-3 and TRBJ1-2, with D uncertain. V gave up 4 bases and J gave up 8 bases, with 11 bases separating them. The CDR3 runs to 12 residues. In germline, CDR1 is MNHEY, CDR2 SVGEGT.

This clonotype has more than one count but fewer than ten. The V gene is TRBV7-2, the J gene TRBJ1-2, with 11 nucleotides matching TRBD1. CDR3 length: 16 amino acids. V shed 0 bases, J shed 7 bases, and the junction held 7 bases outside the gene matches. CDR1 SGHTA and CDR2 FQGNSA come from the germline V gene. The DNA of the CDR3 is TGTGCCAGCAGCTTAGCTCCGGGACAGGGGGTCGGTGGCTACACCTTC. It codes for CASSLAPGQGVGGYTF.

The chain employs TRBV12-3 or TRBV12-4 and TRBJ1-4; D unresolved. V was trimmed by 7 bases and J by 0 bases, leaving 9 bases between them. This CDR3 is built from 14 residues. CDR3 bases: TGTGCCAGCATGGGCCCGGCAACTAATGAAAAACTGTTTTTT. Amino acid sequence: CASMGPATNEKLFF.

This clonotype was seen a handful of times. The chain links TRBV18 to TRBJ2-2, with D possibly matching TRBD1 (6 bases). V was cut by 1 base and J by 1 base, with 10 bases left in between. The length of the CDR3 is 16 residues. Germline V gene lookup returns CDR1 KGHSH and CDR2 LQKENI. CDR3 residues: CASSPRPGQNTGELFF. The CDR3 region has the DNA TGTGCCAGCTCACCACGACCGGGACAGAACACCGGGGAGCTGTTTTTT. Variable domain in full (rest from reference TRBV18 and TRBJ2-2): NAGVMQNPRHLVRRRGQEARLRCSPMKGHSHVYWYRQLPEEGLKFMVYLQKENIIDESGMPKERFSAEFPKEGPSILRIQQVVRGDSAAYFCASSPRPGQNTGELFFGEGSRLTVL.

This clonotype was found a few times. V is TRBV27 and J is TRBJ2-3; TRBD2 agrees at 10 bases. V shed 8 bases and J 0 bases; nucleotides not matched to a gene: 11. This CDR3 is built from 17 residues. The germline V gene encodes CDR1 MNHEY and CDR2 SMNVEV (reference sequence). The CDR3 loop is CASGTGTSAYSTDTQYF. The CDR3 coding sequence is TGTGCCAGCGGAACCGGGACTAGCGCATATAGCACAGATACGCAGTATTTT.

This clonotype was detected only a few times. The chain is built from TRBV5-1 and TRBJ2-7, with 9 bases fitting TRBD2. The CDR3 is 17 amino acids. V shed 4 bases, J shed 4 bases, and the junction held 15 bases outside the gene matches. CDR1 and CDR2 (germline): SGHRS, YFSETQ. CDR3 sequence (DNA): TGCGCCAGCAGCCCCGGGACAGCGGGGGGTTACCATTACGAGCAGTACTTC. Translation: CASSPGTAGGYHYEQYF.

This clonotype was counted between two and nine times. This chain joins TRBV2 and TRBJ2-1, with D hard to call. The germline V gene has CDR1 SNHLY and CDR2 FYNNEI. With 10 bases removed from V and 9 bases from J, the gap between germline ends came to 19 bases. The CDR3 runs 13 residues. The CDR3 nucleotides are TGTGCCACCAGCGTGGCTTTAATAGGTGAGCAGTTCTTC. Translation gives CATSVALIGEQFF. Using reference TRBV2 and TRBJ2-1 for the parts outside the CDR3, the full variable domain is EPEVTQTPSHQVTQMGQEVILRCVPISNHLYFYWYRQILGQKVEFLVSFYNNEISEKSEIFDDQFSVERPDGSNFTLKIRSTKLEDSAMYFCATSVALIGEQFFGPGTRLTVL.

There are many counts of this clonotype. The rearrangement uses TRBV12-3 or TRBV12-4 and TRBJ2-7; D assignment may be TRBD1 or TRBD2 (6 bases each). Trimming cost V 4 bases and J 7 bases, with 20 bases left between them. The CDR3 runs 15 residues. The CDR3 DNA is TGTGCCAGCAGTTCCCAGGAGGGGGGCGTGAGGGAGCAGTACTTC. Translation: CASSSQEGGVREQYF.

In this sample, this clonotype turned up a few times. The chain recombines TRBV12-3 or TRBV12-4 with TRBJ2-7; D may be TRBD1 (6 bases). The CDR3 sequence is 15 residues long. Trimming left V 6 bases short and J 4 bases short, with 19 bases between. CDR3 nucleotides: TGTGCCAGCAGCAGGGGTGGAGAGACCCGTTACGAGCAGTACTTC. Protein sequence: CASSRGGETRYEQYF.

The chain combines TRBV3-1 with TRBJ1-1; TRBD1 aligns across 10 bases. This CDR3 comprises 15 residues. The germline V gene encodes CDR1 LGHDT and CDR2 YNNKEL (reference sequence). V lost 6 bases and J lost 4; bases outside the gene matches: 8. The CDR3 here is CASSKAGTGATEAFF. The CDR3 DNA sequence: TGTGCCAGCAGTAAAGCCGGGACAGGGGCCACTGAAGCTTTCTTT.

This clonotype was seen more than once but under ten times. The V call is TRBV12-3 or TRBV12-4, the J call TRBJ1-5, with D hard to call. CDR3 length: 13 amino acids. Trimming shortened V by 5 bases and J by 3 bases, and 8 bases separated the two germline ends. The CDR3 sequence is CASSPGINQPQHF. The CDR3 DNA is TGTGCCAGCAGTCCCGGGATCAATCAGCCCCAGCATTTT.

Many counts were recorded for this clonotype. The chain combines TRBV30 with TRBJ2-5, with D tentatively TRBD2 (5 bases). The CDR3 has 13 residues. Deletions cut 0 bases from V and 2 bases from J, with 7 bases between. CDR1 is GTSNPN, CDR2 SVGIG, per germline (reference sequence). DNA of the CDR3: TGTGCCTGGAGTGTACGAGGGCAAGAGACCCAGTACTTC. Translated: CAWSVRGQETQYF.

The CDR3 DNA is TGTGCCATCAGTGACACCACAGGGAACTATGGCTACACCTTC. This sequence encodes CAISDTTGNYGYTF. The V and J genes are TRBV10-3 and TRBJ1-2, with D possibly matching TRBD1 (6 bases). CDR1 and CDR2 from the germline V gene are ENHRY and SYGVKD. Between the trimmed V and J ends, which lost 3 bases and 2 bases, there was a span of 10 bases. The CDR3 has 14 amino acids.

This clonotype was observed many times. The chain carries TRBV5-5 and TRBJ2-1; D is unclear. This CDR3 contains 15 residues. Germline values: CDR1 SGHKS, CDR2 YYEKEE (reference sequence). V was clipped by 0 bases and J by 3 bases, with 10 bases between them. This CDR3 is CASSLDNTLYNEQFF. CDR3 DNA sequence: TGTGCCAGCAGCTTGGACAACACACTCTACAATGAGCAGTTCTTC.

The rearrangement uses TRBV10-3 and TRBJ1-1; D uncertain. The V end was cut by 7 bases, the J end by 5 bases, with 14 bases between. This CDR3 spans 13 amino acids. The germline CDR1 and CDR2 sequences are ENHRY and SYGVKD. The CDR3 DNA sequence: TGTGCCATCAAGAGCGCATCTGCGACTGAAGCTTTCTTT. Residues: CAIKSASATEAFF.

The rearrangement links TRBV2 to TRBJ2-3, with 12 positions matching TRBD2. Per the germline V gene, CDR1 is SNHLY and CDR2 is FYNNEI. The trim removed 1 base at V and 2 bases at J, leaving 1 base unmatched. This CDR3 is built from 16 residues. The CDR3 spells CASSEGTSGTTDTQYF. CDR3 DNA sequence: TGTGCCAGCAGTGAAGGGACTAGCGGGACCACAGATACGCAGTATTTT.

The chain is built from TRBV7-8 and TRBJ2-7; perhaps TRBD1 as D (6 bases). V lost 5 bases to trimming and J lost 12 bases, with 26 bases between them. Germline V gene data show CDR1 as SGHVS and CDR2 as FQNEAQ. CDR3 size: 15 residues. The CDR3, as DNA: TGTGCCAGCAGCCAATTACTGTCCGGCACAGGGTCTGGGTACTTC. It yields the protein CASSQLLSGTGSGYF.

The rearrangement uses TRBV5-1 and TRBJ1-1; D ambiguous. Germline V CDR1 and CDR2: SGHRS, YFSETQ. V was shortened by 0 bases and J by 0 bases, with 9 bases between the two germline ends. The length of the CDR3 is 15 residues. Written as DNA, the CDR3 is TGCGCCAGCAGCTTGGGGGTACTCATGAACACTGAAGCTTTCTTT. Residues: CASSLGVLMNTEAFF.

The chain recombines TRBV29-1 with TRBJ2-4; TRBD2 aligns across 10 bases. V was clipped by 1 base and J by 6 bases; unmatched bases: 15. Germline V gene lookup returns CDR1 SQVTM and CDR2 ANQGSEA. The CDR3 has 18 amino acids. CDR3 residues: CSVEVDLSEREGINIQYF. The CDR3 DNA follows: TGCAGCGTTGAAGTGGACCTAAGTGAGCGGGAGGGTATAAACATTCAGTACTTC.

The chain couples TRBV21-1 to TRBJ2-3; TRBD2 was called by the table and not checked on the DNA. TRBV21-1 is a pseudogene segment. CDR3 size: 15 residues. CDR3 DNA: TGTGCCAGCAGCAAAGTAGGGGGAGTTCCAGATACGCAGTATTTT. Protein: CASSKVGGVPDTQYF.

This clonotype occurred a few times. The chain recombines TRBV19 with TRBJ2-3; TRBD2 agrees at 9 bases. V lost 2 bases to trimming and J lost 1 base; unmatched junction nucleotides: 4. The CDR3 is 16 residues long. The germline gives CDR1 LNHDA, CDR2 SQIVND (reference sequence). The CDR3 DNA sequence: TGTGCCAGTAGTATAAGGCGACTAGCGGGCACAGATACGCAGTATTTT. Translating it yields CASSIRRLAGTDTQYF.

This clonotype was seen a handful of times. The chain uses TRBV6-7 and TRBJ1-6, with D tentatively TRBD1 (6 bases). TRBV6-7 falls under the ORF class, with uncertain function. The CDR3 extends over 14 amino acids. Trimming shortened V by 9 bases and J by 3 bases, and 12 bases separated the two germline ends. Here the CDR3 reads CASMPGHYNSPLHF. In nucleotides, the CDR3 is TGTGCCAGTATGCCGGGACACTATAATTCACCCCTCCACTTT.

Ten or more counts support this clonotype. The CDR3 DNA reads TGTGCCAGCAGTTCACAGTTGGGGCAGCCCCAGCATTTT. It translates to CASSSQLGQPQHF. The rearrangement uses TRBV12-3 or TRBV12-4 and TRBJ1-5, with D unclear. The CDR3 sequence is 13 residues long. V was trimmed by 4 bases and J by 7 bases, leaving 11 bases between them.